The clone carrying this TCR beta chain was detected many times. The data are from a study of Graves' ophthalmopathy and Graves' hyperthyroidism. About the research overall: At the time of initial diagnosis and before any treatment, peripheral blood was collected.

Amplification targeted the TCR beta CDR3 regions, with RNA transcripts as the source material. RT-PCR was first run with HTBI primers, then multiplex PCR in a second round. TCRdb ran MiXCR on the multiplex PCR reads and lists one entry per CDR3 protein. The sample carries some 350,000 distinct CDR3 sequences, roughly a sixth recorded once. Sequenced input: peripheral blood. This TCR was sampled from an adult woman with stable Graves' hyperthyroidism.

DNA of the CDR3: TGTGCCTGGAGTGTTGGTGGGGTGATTTACGAGCAGTACTTC. This sequence encodes CAWSVGGVIYEQYF. V usage is TRBV30 and J usage is TRBJ2-7; D unresolved. Germline values: CDR1 GTSNPN, CDR2 SVGIG (reference sequence). CDR3 size: 14 residues. The V end lost 0 bases, the J end lost 4 bases, and 13 bases lay between the germline ends.